A selection of T cell receptor beta chains follows, all from one sample in a study of cytomegalovirus exposure and HLA in healthy donors. TCRdb's copy holds only in-frame clones and misses some; the assay was immunoSEQ multiplex PCR. The table lists under 150,000 clones, roughly four fifths of them singletons. The specimen was PBMCs. Receptors were obtained from a man between 18 and 35 years old in good health and CMV-seronegative. CDR3s include the opening cysteine and the closing phenylalanine or tryptophan. A D gene is named only where the DNA matches it firmly. The size field is filled for only some rows; it gives once, few, many or a size class.

D gene	J gene	V gene	clone size	CDR3 protein	CDR3 DNA
.	TRBJ1-1	TRBV2	once	CASTTLNRNTEAFF	TGTGCCAGCACCACCCTAAATCGTAACACTGAAGCTTTCTTT
.	TRBJ2-5	TRBV7-2	.	CASRPSHGQETQYF	TGTGCCAGCAGGCCCTCCCACGGGCAAGAGACCCAGTACTTC
TRBD1	TRBJ1-1	TRBV15	.	CATSREGGQGGFMNTEAFF	TGTGCCACCAGCAGAGAAGGGGGACAGGGGGGCTTCATGAACACTGAAGCTTTCTTT
TRBD2	TRBJ2-7	TRBV12-5	.	CASGLVSSGSYEQYF	TGTGCTAGTGGTTTGGTGTCTAGCGGATCCTACGAGCAGTACTTC
.	TRBJ2-7	TRBV4-2	.	CASSQDWPGTYYEQYF	TGTGCCAGCAGCCAAGATTGGCCCGGGACTTACTACGAGCAGTACTTC
.	TRBJ2-1	TRBV4-2	.	CASSQDGQGGNEQFF	TGTGCCAGCAGCCAAGATGGGCAGGGTGGCAATGAGCAGTTCTTC
.	TRBJ1-6	TRBV5-1	.	CASSLNTKGGSPLHF	TGCGCCAGCAGCTTGAACACCAAAGGGGGTTCACCCCTCCACTTT
.	TRBJ2-1	TRBV11-3	.	CASSFQGYEQFF	TGTGCCAGCAGCTTCCAGGGTTATGAGCAGTTCTTC
TRBD2	TRBJ2-1	TRBV4-1	once	CASSQTSGAQFF	TGCGCCAGCAGCCAGACTAGCGGGGCGCAGTTCTTC
TRBD1	TRBJ2-1	TRBV6-5	once	CASSYSTGNEQFF	TGTGCCAGCAGTTACTCGACAGGGAATGAGCAGTTCTTC
TRBD1	TRBJ1-5	TRBV6-5	.	CASSYTGTGNQPQHF	TGTGCCAGCAGTTACACAGGGACAGGGAATCAGCCCCAGCATTTT
.	TRBJ2-5	TRBV7-7	.	CASSRDIQETQYF	TGTGCCAGCAGCCGGGACATCCAAGAGACCCAGTACTTC
.	TRBJ1-1	TRBV29-1	.	CSVQPGANTEAFF	TGCAGCGTTCAGCCAGGGGCGAACACTGAAGCTTTCTTT
.	TRBJ2-7	TRBV9	.	CASSVGDYEQYF	TGTGCCAGCAGCGTCGGGGACTACGAGCAGTACTTC
TRBD1	TRBJ2-5	TRBV4-1	.	CASSSHGTGAIREETQYF	TGCGCCAGCAGCTCCCACGGTACAGGGGCCATAAGGGAAGAGACCCAGTACTTC
TRBD1	TRBJ2-7	TRBV7-8	.	CASSLDQGAREQYF	TGTGCCAGCAGCTTAGACCAGGGGGCAAGGGAGCAGTACTTC
.	TRBJ2-5	TRBV11-3	.	CASSHRDEGGTQYF	TGTGCCAGCAGCCACCGGGACGAGGGAGGGACCCAGTACTTC
TRBD1	TRBJ1-1	TRBV4-3	.	CASSQGTGFTEAFF	TGCGCCAGCAGTCAAGGGACAGGATTCACTGAAGCTTTCTTT
TRBD1	TRBJ1-5	TRBV5-6	.	CASSLMRTGGGSNQPQHF	TGTGCCAGCAGCTTGATGAGGACAGGGGGCGGAAGCAATCAGCCCCAGCATTTT
.	TRBJ2-5	TRBV25-1	.	CASSQGETQYF	TGTGCCAGCAGCCAGGGTGAGACCCAGTACTTC
TRBD1	TRBJ2-7	TRBV7-6	.	CASSPGQGAGEQYF	TGTGCCAGCAGCCCAGGACAGGGGGCTGGAGAGCAGTACTTC
.	TRBJ1-2	TRBV6-6	.	CASSYPYTF	TGTGCCAGCAGTTACCCTTACACCTTC
TRBD2	TRBJ2-5	TRBV5-4	.	CASSAVGGGQETQYF	TGTGCCAGCAGCGCCGTGGGGGGGGGCCAAGAGACCCAGTACTTC
.	TRBJ2-3	TRBV5-1	.	CASRPQGADTQYF	TGCGCCAGCAGGCCACAGGGTGCAGATACGCAGTATTTT
.	TRBJ2-7	TRBV28	.	CASSLGTRTREQYF	TGTGCCAGCAGTTTAGGGACAAGAACAAGGGAGCAGTACTTC
TRBD1	TRBJ1-1	TRBV5-6	.	CASSRGQGGRGTEAFF	TGTGCCAGCAGCAGGGGACAGGGCGGAAGGGGGACTGAAGCTTTCTTT
.	TRBJ2-5	TRBV14	.	CASSQVGGLRETQYF	TGTGCCAGCAGCCAGGTGGGCGGGTTGAGGGAGACCCAGTACTTC
.	TRBJ1-3	TRBV7-3	.	CASSLQRGSGNTIYF	TGTGCCAGCAGCTTGCAGCGGGGGTCTGGAAACACCATATATTTT
TRBD2	TRBJ2-7	TRBV28	.	CASSLYGTIIGISYEQYF	TGTGCCAGCAGTTTATACGGGACTATTATTGGTATATCGTACGAGCAGTACTTC
.	TRBJ1-2	TRBV29-1	.	CSVGPGARSNYGYTF	TGCAGCGTGGGTCCAGGGGCCCGTTCTAACTATGGCTACACCTTC
.	TRBJ1-2	TRBV5-1	.	CASSLVGSGYTF	TGCGCCAGCAGCTTGGTAGGGAGCGGCTACACCTTC
.	TRBJ1-3	TRBV5-1	.	CASSQDGAPGNTIYF	TGCGCCAGCAGCCAAGACGGAGCCCCGGGAAACACCATATATTTT
TRBD1	TRBJ1-5	TRBV7-9	.	CASSLQGAEQPQHF	TGTGCCAGCAGTTTACAGGGGGCGGAGCAGCCCCAGCATTTT
TRBD1	TRBJ1-1	TRBV27	many	CASSPGTGKVSGEAFF	TGTGCCAGTAGTCCCGGGACAGGGAAGGTCTCGGGTGAAGCTTTCTTT
.	TRBJ2-2	TRBV6-6	.	CASSSSGGYTGELFF	TGTGCCAGCAGTTCCAGCGGAGGATACACCGGGGAGCTGTTTTTT
.	TRBJ2-7	TRBV10-1	once	CASSDGRGGPYEQYF	TGCGCCAGCAGTGACGGAAGGGGTGGCCCCTACGAGCAGTACTTC
.	TRBJ1-2	TRBV19	.	CASSIPGFDYGYTF	TGTGCCAGTAGTATACCAGGGTTCGACTATGGCTACACCTTC
.	TRBJ1-1	TRBV21-1	.	CASSNQPEGGSTEAFF	TGTGCCAGCAGCAATCAGCCGGAAGGAGGGAGCACTGAAGCTTTCTTT
.	TRBJ2-2	TRBV5-1	.	CASSFSANTGELFF	TGCGCCAGCAGCTTTTCCGCGAACACCGGGGAGCTGTTTTTT
.	TRBJ2-1	TRBV20-1	.	CSAGMVNEQFF	TGCAGTGCTGGCATGGTCAATGAGCAGTTCTTC
.	TRBJ1-1	TRBV10-3	once	CAIRDTGHSNTEAFF	TGTGCCATCAGGGACACGGGACACTCGAACACTGAAGCTTTCTTT
TRBD1	TRBJ1-1	TRBV4-1	.	CASSPRGEGTGGMNTEAFF	TGCGCCAGCAGCCCCCGAGGAGAAGGGACAGGGGGAATGAACACTGAAGCTTTCTTT
.	TRBJ1-5	TRBV4-2	.	CASSQLRYQPQHF	TGTGCCAGCAGCCAACTGAGATATCAGCCCCAGCATTTT
.	TRBJ2-5	TRBV7-7	.	CASSPKAPRLETQYF	TGTGCCAGCAGCCCAAAGGCCCCTAGATTGGAGACCCAGTACTTC
TRBD2	TRBJ2-3	TRBV6-5	.	CASSLLAGGTDTQYF	TGTGCCAGCAGTCTACTAGCGGGGGGCACAGATACGCAGTATTTT
TRBD2	TRBJ2-5	TRBV7-2	.	CASSRSGGAIETQYF	TGTGCCAGCAGTCGGAGCGGGGGGGCTATAGAGACCCAGTACTTC
.	TRBJ1-3	TRBV19	.	CASSGTGSSGNTIYF	TGTGCCAGTAGTGGAACAGGGAGCTCTGGAAACACCATATATTTT
.	TRBJ2-7	TRBV29-1	.	CSVTGSVSYEQYF	TGCAGCGTCACCGGGTCTGTCTCTTACGAGCAGTACTTC
TRBD1	TRBJ2-1	TRBV5-4	.	CASSSPGQVYNEQFF	TGTGCCAGCAGCTCTCCGGGACAGGTTTACAATGAGCAGTTCTTC
TRBD1	TRBJ1-3	TRBV19	once	CASTRPGGRNTIYF	TGTGCCAGTACCCGCCCAGGGGGCAGAAACACCATATATTTT
.	TRBJ1-2	TRBV7-2	.	CASSLDRNYGHTF	TGTGCCAGCAGCTTAGACAGGAACTATGGCCACACCTTC
.	TRBJ2-3	TRBV7-2	once	CASSSHRALTDTQYF	TGTGCCAGCAGCTCGCACAGGGCCCTCACAGATACGCAGTATTTT
.	TRBJ1-6	TRBV4-2	.	CASSQEMGGQKFRNNSPLHF	TGTGCCAGCAGCCAAGAAATGGGTGGGCAGAAGTTTCGGAATAATTCACCCCTCCACTTT